Detailed here is one TCR beta chain. Its antigen remains unknown. All patients experienced relapse after autologous stem cell transplantation, and brentuximab vedotin exposure was variable. V shed 2 bases and J shed 3 bases, with 19 bases lying between them. This CDR3 has 17 amino acids. The germline V gene encodes CDR1 LGHNA and CDR2 YNFKEQ. These data originate in a study of PD-1 blockade in classical Hodgkin lymphoma. Profiled with immunoSEQ multiplex PCR; TCRdb holds only in-frame clones, not every one. The sample contains approximately 160,000 clones, about 81% of which appear only once. General study findings and limits: Complete responders' baseline diversity resembled that of newly diagnosed patients.

The TCR was taken from a human donor with classical Hodgkin lymphoma. This chain uses TRBV4-2 with TRBJ1-2; D is possibly TRBD1 (6 bases). This sample comprised peripheral blood mononuclear cells (PBMCs), obtained before the second cycle of nivolumab. The CDR3 nucleotides read TGTGCCAGCAGCCAAATTTCAAAAGGGGACAAGTACTATGGCTACACCTTC. This gives the protein CASSQISKGDKYYGYTF.